This record covers a single TCR beta chain. Original methodology: Amplification from reference gene primers served as the basis for estimated nucleated cell counts. The repertoire was sequenced with immunoSEQ multiplex PCR; TCRdb's copy has only in-frame clones and lacks some. The V and J calls and clone size were taken over from that table, and D and trimming were inferred from the DNA. The sample consists of about 250,000 clones, 92% of them appearing once. The data originate from a study of blood T cell repertoires in COVID-19. Overall study context: Italy, Spain and the United States were the sources of the convalescent and acute COVID-19 samples. PBMCs, B-cell-depleted T cells, or T cells were the source of the cDNA or gDNA that made up the material.

Enrolled during active infection, Seattle patients were then followed longitudinally. The CDR3 consists of 14 residues. V lost 7 bases, J lost 4 bases, and 13 bases lay in between. Germline CDR1 reads LGHNT; CDR2 reads FRNRAP. This chain connects TRBV12-5 to TRBJ2-2, with D tentatively TRBD1 (7 bases). The receptor comes from a man aged 30 to 39 with COVID-19, enrolled during active disease. Sequencing was performed on peripheral blood. CDR3 region: CASARGVSTGELFF. CDR3 DNA sequence: TGTGCTAGTGCCAGGGGGGTTTCCACCGGGGAGCTGTTTTTT.